This entry concerns a single TCR beta chain. The sample comes from a study of PD-L1 blockade in urothelial cancer. Stated time point: pretreatment peripheral blood. Germline CDR1 MNHEY, CDR2 SVGAGI. This CDR3 has 13 residues. The V gene end was trimmed by 7 bases and the J gene end by 2 bases; junction bases not matched to a gene: 4. Method: immunoSEQ multiplex PCR; TCRdb's copy keeps in-frame clones and lacks some. The sample has 75,000 to 95,000 clones, approximately 80% seen once. The material was PBMCs, obtained around atezolizumab (anti-PD-L1) treatment. This sequence originates from a middle-aged man with urothelial cancer. The genes are TRBV6-5 and TRBJ2-7, with 8 bases fitting TRBD1. The CDR3 bases are TGTGCCAGCACCTCGACAGGGGCCTACGAGCAGTACTTC. Amino acids: CASTSTGAYEQYF.